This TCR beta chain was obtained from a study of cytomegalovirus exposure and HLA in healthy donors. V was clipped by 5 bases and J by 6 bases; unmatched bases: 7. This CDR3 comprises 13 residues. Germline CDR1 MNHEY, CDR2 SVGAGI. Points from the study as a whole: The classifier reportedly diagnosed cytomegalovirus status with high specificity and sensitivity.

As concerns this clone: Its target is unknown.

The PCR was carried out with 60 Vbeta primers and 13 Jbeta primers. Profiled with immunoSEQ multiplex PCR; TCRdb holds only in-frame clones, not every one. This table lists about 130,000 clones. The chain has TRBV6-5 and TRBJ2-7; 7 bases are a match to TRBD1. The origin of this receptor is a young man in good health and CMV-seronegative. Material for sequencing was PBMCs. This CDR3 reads CASSPPNRGEQYF. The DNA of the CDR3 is TGTGCCAGCAGTCCACCCAACAGGGGCGAGCAGTACTTC.